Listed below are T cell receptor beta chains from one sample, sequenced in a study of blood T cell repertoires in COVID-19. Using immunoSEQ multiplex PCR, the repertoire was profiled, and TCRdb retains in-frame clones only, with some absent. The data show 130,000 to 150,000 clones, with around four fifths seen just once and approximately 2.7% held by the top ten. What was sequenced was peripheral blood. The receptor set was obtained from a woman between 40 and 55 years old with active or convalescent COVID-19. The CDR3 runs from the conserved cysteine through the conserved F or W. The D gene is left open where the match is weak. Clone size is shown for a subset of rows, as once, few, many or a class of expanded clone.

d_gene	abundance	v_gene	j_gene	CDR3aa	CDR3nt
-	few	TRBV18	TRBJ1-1	CASSPAQRNTEAFF	TGTGCCAGCTCACCCGCACAGAGGAACACTGAAGCTTTCTTT
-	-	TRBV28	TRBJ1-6	CASTPVEGWNSPLHF	TGTGCCAGCACCCCCGTGGAGGGCTGGAATTCACCCCTCCACTTT
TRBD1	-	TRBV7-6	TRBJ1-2	CASRLTGTGVNYGYTF	TGTGCCAGCAGACTAACCGGGACAGGGGTTAACTATGGCTACACCTTC
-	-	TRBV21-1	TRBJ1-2	CASSKARKRDREDALNYGYTF	TGTGCCAGCAGCAAAGCCCGAAAAAGGGACAGGGAGGACGCGCTTAACTATGGCTACACCTTC
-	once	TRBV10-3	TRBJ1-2	CAISESNTGIGGYTF	TGTGCCATCAGTGAGTCAAACACAGGGATCGGTGGCTACACCTTC
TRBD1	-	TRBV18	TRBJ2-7	CASSPTGGGSYEQYF	TGTGCCAGCTCACCCACAGGGGGAGGCTCCTACGAGCAGTACTTC
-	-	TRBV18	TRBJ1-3	CASSPLTGPGNTIYF	TGTGCCAGCTCACCATTGACAGGCCCTGGAAACACCATATATTTT
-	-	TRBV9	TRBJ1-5	CASSEGGNQPQHF	TGTGCCAGCAGCGAGGGGGGGAATCAGCCCCAGCATTTT
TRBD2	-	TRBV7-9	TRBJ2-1	CATQGLVRNEQFF	TGTGCCACCCAGGGACTAGTTAGGAATGAGCAGTTCTTC
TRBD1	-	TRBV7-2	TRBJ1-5	CASSPWTGPNQPQHF	TGTGCCAGCAGCCCGTGGACAGGTCCCAATCAGCCCCAGCATTTT
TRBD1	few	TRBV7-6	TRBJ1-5	CASSLGQGTSNQPQHF	TGTGCCAGCAGCTTAGGACAGGGGACCAGCAATCAGCCCCAGCATTTT
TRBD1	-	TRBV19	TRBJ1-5	CASDDRDNQPQHF	TGTGCCAGCGATGACAGGGACAATCAGCCCCAGCATTTT
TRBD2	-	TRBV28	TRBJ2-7	CASSLVGGTQYF	TGTGCCAGCAGTTTAGTGGGGGGGACGCAGTACTTC
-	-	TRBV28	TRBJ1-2	CASSPQISNYGYTF	TGTGCCAGCAGTCCCCAAATTTCTAACTATGGCTACACCTTC
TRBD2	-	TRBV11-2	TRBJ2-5	CASSSSASGGAGGTQYF	TGTGCCAGCAGCTCCTCCGCCAGCGGGGGGGCCGGTGGGACCCAGTACTTC
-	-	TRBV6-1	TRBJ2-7	CASSEPERGGRYEQYF	TGTGCCAGCAGTGAACCCGAAAGGGGGGGGCGGTACGAGCAGTACTTC
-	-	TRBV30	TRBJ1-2	CAWSDVGLNYGYTF	TGTGCCTGGAGTGATGTTGGCCTTAACTATGGCTACACCTTC
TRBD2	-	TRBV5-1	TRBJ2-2	CASSPSGGGAGELFF	TGCGCCAGCAGCCCCTCCGGGGGAGGGGCCGGGGAGCTGTTTTTT
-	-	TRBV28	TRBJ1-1	CASSPPRGMNTEAFF	TGTGCCAGCAGTCCACCCCGGGGGATGAACACTGAAGCTTTCTTT
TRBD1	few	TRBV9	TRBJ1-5	CASSVGTGPYQPQHF	TGTGCCAGCAGCGTCGGGACAGGGCCTTATCAGCCCCAGCATTTT
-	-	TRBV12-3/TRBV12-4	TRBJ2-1	CASSVTVQPVF	TGTGCCAGCAGTGTGACGGTACAGCCGGTCTTC
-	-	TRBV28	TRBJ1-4	CASSLIRDTENEKLFF	TGTGCCAGCAGCCTTATCCGGGACACCGAGAATGAAAAACTGTTTTTT